The rows below give T cell receptor beta chains drawn from one sample of a study of blood T cells in healthy people across ages. TCRdb re-called the 5' RACE reads through MiXCR, storing one row per CDR3 protein. Among hundreds of thousands of distinct CDR3 sequences, 22% were seen once, and the ten largest hold roughly 22%. Source material: blood. Receptors were obtained from a man aged 70 or older in good health. CDR3s include the opening cysteine and the closing phenylalanine or tryptophan. The order of the fields is J gene, V gene, clone size, D gene, CDR3 protein, CDR3 DNA. D genes are given only for firm matches. For some rows the clone size is stated as once, few or many, or as a class when expanded; others skip it.

>TRBJ1-1|TRBV7-8|few|TRBD1
CASSLRTGTLNTEAFF
TGTGCCAGCAGCTTAAGGACAGGTACGCTGAACACTGAAGCTTTCTTT
>TRBJ2-3|TRBV24-1|few|-
CATSDLATDTQYF
TGTGCCACCAGTGATTTAGCCACAGATACGCAGTATTTT
>TRBJ1-5|TRBV20-1|-|-
CSARNSPNQPQHF
TGCAGTGCTAGAAACAGCCCCAATCAGCCCCAGCATTTT
>TRBJ2-5|TRBV5-1|many|-
CASSFSPRETQYF
TGCGCCAGCAGCTTTAGTCCCCGGGAGACCCAGTACTTC
>TRBJ1-1|TRBV7-9|few|TRBD1
CASSSPDRAATEAFF
TGTGCCAGCAGCTCGCCGGACAGGGCAGCTACTGAAGCTTTCTTT
>TRBJ2-3|TRBV12-3/TRBV12-4|once|-
CASSRTKASTDAQYF
TGTGCCAGCAGTCGTACCAAGGCCAGCACAGATGCGCAGTATTTT
>TRBJ1-1|TRBV27|-|-
CASSLTGRANTEAFF
TGTGCCAGCAGTCTTACAGGGAGGGCGAACACTGAAGCTTTCTTT
>TRBJ1-1|TRBV28|few|-
CASSLGVRAGEAFF
TGTGCCAGCAGTTTAGGGGTAAGAGCCGGGGAAGCTTTCTTT
>TRBJ2-1|TRBV7-3|-|-
CASSLNPSEQFF
TGTGCCAGCAGCTTAAACCCCAGTGAGCAGTTCTTC
>TRBJ1-2|TRBV12-3/TRBV12-4|few|TRBD1
CASNRDRGPNTF
TGTGCCAGCAATCGGGACAGGGGTCCGAACACCTTC
>TRBJ2-1|TRBV25-1|-|-
CASSEYSYNEQFF
TGTGCCAGCAGTGAATACAGCTACAATGAGCAGTTCTTC
>TRBJ2-3|TRBV15|-|TRBD1
CATNRDSSYTDTQYF
TGTGCCACCAACAGGGACAGCTCCTACACAGATACGCAGTATTTT
>TRBJ1-2|TRBV9|-|TRBD1
CASSATGTGSSYTF
TGTGCCAGCAGCGCGACCGGGACAGGGTCGAGCTACACCTTC
>TRBJ1-4|TRBV4-2|-|TRBD1
CASSQDGQGANEKLFF
TGTGCCAGCAGCCAAGATGGACAGGGGGCAAATGAAAAACTGTTTTTT
>TRBJ2-1|TRBV12-3/TRBV12-4|-|TRBD2
CACGGSSYNEQFF
TGTGCCTGCGGGGGAAGCTCCTACAATGAGCAGTTCTTC
>TRBJ1-2|TRBV6-5|-|-
CASSFTSDRIYGYTF
TGTGCCAGCAGTTTCACTTCTGACAGAATCTATGGCTACACCTTC
>TRBJ2-5|TRBV15|few|TRBD2
CAASRSMVAGLQETQYF
TGTGCCGCCAGCAGGTCCATGGTAGCGGGGCTACAAGAGACCCAGTACTTC
>TRBJ2-5|TRBV18|few|-
CASSPPTDNQETQYF
TGTGCCAGCTCACCACCAACAGACAATCAAGAGACCCAGTACTTC
>TRBJ1-6|TRBV20-1|-|TRBD1
CSARTGLTAGPLHF
TGCAGTGCTAGGACAGGGCTTACGGCAGGCCCCCTCCACTTT
>TRBJ2-7|TRBV12-3/TRBV12-4|few|-
CASSFVRGSSYEQYF
TGTGCCAGCAGTTTTGTGCGGGGAAGCTCCTACGAGCAGTACTTC
>TRBJ2-3|TRBV7-9|-|TRBD2
CASSSGVAGADTQYF
TGTGCCAGCAGTTCCGGGGTAGCGGGGGCAGATACGCAGTATTTT
>TRBJ1-2|TRBV28|-|TRBD1
CASSRPDRAGYTF
TGTGCCAGCAGTAGACCGGACAGGGCTGGCTACACCTTC
>TRBJ1-4|TRBV29-1|many|TRBD1
CSVGQGAPTNEKLFF
TGCAGCGTCGGACAGGGGGCACCAACTAATGAAAAACTGTTTTTT
>TRBJ2-3|TRBV7-2|few|TRBD2
CASSWTSGGSQDTQYF
TGTGCCAGCAGCTGGACTAGCGGGGGGTCCCAAGATACGCAGTATTTT
>TRBJ2-5|TRBV10-3|-|-
CATGVETQYF
TGTGCCACAGGGGTGGAGACCCAGTACTTC
>TRBJ1-2|TRBV20-1|few|-
CCPSPGQLYGYTF
TGCTGCCCATCACCTGGACAGCTCTATGGCTACACCTTC
>TRBJ2-7|TRBV27|-|-
CASSPRWGISYEQYF
TGTGCCAGCAGTCCCCGGTGGGGCATTTCCTACGAGCAGTACTTC